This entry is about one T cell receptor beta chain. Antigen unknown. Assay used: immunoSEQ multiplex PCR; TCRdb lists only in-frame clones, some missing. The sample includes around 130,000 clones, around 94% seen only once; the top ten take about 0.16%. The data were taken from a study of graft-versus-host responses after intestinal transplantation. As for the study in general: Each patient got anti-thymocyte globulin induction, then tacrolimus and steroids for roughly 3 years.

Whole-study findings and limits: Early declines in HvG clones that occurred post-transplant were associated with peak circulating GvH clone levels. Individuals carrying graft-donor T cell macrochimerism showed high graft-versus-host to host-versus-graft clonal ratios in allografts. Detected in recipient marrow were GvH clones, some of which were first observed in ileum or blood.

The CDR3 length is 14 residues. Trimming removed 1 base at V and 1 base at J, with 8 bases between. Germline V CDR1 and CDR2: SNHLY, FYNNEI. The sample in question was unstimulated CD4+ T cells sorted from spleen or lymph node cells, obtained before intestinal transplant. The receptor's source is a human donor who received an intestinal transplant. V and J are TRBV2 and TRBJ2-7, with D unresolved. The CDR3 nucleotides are TGTGCCAGCAGTGAAGAGGCCAGATCCTACGAGCAGTACTTC. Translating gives CASSEEARSYEQYF.